The source of this T cell receptor (beta chain) is a study of beta chain features in type 1 diabetes. Study as a whole: Similarity in age, gender and cell yields was seen between patients and healthy donors. Sorted cell examination encompassed 85 million to 140 million cells across all samples.

This clone was counted between two and nine times. Averaging around 110 mL, one heparinised blood draw was given by each donor. CD45RO/CCR7/CD25/CD127/CD95/CD27 staining was used to isolate CD4+ naive, central memory, regulatory and stem cell-like memory cells by sorting. V dropped 0 bases and J dropped 3; count of bases not matched to a gene: 11. Looked up from germline, CDR1 is SGDLS and CDR2 is YYNGEE. The CDR3 spans 18 residues. Sequenced material consisted of expressed TCRB transcripts (all of the isolated RNA was reverse transcribed). Measured with immunoSEQ multiplex PCR; TCRdb has only the in-frame clones, and not every one. The sample contains hundreds of thousands of clones, about 14% of which appear only once.

The chain employs TRBV9 and TRBJ2-3; 9 bases are shared with TRBD2. The material sequenced was naive CD4+ T cells from blood. This sequence originates from a man aged 18 to 30 in good health. CDR3 DNA: TGTGCCAGCAGCGTAGTTGGTAGCGGGGGCGTCGGAACAGATACGCAGTATTTT. Translation gives CASSVVGSGGVGTDTQYF.